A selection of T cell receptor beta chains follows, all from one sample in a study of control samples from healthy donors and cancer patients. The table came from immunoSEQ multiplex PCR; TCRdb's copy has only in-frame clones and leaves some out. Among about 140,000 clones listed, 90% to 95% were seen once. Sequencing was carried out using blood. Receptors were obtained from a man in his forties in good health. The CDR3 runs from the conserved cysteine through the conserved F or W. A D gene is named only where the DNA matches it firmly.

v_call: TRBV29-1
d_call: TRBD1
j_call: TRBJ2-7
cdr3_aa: CSVDRGSDEQYF
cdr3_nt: TGCAGCGTTGACAGGGGGAGCGACGAGCAGTACTTC

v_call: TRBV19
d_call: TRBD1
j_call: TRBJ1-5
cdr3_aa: CASRDSPNGNQPQHF
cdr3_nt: TGTGCCAGCCGGGACAGCCCAAATGGCAATCAGCCCCAGCATTTT

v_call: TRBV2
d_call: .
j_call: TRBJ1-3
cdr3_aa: CASTYGRGSGNTIYF
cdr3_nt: TGTGCCAGCACCTACGGGAGGGGCTCTGGAAACACCATATATTTT

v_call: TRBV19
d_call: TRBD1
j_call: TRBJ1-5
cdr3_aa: CASSTGRGQGDRTQHF
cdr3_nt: TGTGCCAGTAGTACCGGCCGAGGACAGGGGGATAGGACCCAGCATTTT

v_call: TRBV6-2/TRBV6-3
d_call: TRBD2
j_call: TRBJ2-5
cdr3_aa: CASSPGLAGGGTQYF
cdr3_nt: TGTGCCAGCAGCCCGGGACTAGCGGGAGGGGGGACCCAGTACTTC

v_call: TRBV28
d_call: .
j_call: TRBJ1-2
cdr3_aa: CASSPIPHRNYGYTF
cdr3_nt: TGTGCCAGCAGTCCGATCCCCCACAGGAACTATGGCTACACCTTC

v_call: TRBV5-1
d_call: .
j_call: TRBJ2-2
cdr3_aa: CASSLDGPGTGELFF
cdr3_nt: TGCGCCAGCAGCTTGGACGGCCCTGGGACCGGGGAGCTGTTTTTT

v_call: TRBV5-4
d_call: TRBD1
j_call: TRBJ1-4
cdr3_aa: CASSPTGGSEKLFF
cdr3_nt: TGTGCCAGCAGTCCGACAGGGGGCAGTGAAAAACTGTTTTTT

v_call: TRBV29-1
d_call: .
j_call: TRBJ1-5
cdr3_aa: CSVRFPNQPQHF
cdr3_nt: TGCAGCGTCCGATTTCCCAATCAGCCCCAGCATTTT

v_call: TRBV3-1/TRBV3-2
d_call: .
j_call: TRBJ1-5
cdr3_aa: CASSQDLSSNQPQHF
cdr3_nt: TGTGCCAGCAGCCAAGATTTGAGTAGCAATCAGCCCCAGCATTTT